These T cell receptor beta chains were read from a single sample in a study of blood T cell repertoires in COVID-19. Method: immunoSEQ multiplex PCR; TCRdb's copy keeps in-frame clones and lacks some. This sample has over 200,000 clones, with 75% to 90% found just once. The specimen was peripheral blood. These receptors came from a human donor in a cohort sampled during active COVID-19. CDR3s include the opening cysteine and the closing phenylalanine or tryptophan. Each record gives: D gene, clone size, J gene, CDR3 length, V gene, CDR3 protein, CDR3 DNA. The D gene is left open where the match is weak. A row's size may be missing; if present it is once, few, many or a size class.

d_gene: TRBD1; abundance: once; j_gene: TRBJ1-6; len: 15; v_gene: TRBV19; CDR3aa: CASSIRDRGGSPLHF; CDR3nt: TGTGCCAGTAGTATACGGGACAGGGGAGGTTCACCCCTCCACTTT
d_gene: NA; abundance: NA; j_gene: TRBJ1-3; len: 14; v_gene: TRBV24-1; CDR3aa: CATSDSNSGNTIYF; CDR3nt: TGTGCCACCTCGGACAGCAACTCTGGAAACACCATATATTTT
d_gene: NA; abundance: NA; j_gene: TRBJ2-5; len: 15; v_gene: TRBV13; CDR3aa: CASSRGTARGGTQYF; CDR3nt: TGTGCCAGCAGCAGGGGGACGGCCCGGGGCGGGACCCAGTACTTC
d_gene: TRBD2; abundance: NA; j_gene: TRBJ2-7; len: 15; v_gene: TRBV9; CDR3aa: CASSRGLAGNYEQYF; CDR3nt: TGTGCCAGCAGCCGGGGACTAGCGGGCAACTACGAGCAGTACTTC
d_gene: NA; abundance: NA; j_gene: TRBJ2-2; len: 13; v_gene: TRBV12-3/TRBV12-4; CDR3aa: CASNTQGPGELFF; CDR3nt: TGTGCCAGCAATACTCAGGGGCCCGGGGAGCTGTTTTTT
d_gene: TRBD1; abundance: NA; j_gene: TRBJ2-7; len: 14; v_gene: TRBV15; CDR3aa: CATSKRQGTYEQYF; CDR3nt: TGTGCCACCAGCAAAAGACAGGGAACCTACGAGCAGTACTTC
d_gene: NA; abundance: NA; j_gene: TRBJ1-5; len: 15; v_gene: TRBV6-2/TRBV6-3; CDR3aa: CASSPGTYSNQPQHF; CDR3nt: TGTGCCAGCAGCCCCGGGACTTATAGCAATCAGCCCCAGCATTTT
d_gene: NA; abundance: NA; j_gene: TRBJ1-2; len: 14; v_gene: TRBV28; CDR3aa: CASSSPGENYGYTF; CDR3nt: TGTGCCAGCAGTTCGCCGGGGGAGAACTATGGCTACACCTTC
d_gene: TRBD1; abundance: NA; j_gene: TRBJ2-3; len: 17; v_gene: TRBV18; CDR3aa: CASSPIMRQGTTDTQYF; CDR3nt: TGTGCCAGCTCCCCGATTATGAGACAGGGGACCACAGATACGCAGTATTTT
d_gene: TRBD2; abundance: NA; j_gene: TRBJ2-7; len: 15; v_gene: TRBV7-6; CDR3aa: CASNNGGWGLGEQYF; CDR3nt: TGTGCCAGCAACAACGGGGGGTGGGGACTTGGGGAGCAGTACTTC
d_gene: TRBD1; abundance: NA; j_gene: TRBJ2-7; len: 13; v_gene: TRBV19; CDR3aa: CASSMTGAYEQYF; CDR3nt: TGTGCCAGTAGTATGACAGGGGCTTACGAGCAGTACTTC
d_gene: TRBD1; abundance: NA; j_gene: TRBJ2-7; len: 17; v_gene: TRBV6-2/TRBV6-3; CDR3aa: CASSYLKGQRSSYEQYF; CDR3nt: TGTGCCAGCAGTTACCTTAAGGGACAGCGAAGCTCCTACGAGCAGTACTTC
d_gene: NA; abundance: few; j_gene: TRBJ2-2; len: 11; v_gene: TRBV6-6; CDR3aa: CAIYGTGELFF; CDR3nt: TGTGCCATCTACGGGACCGGGGAGCTGTTTTTT
d_gene: NA; abundance: NA; j_gene: TRBJ2-7; len: 14; v_gene: TRBV4-3; CDR3aa: CASSQDLVSYEQYF; CDR3nt: TGCGCCAGCAGCCAAGATTTGGTGAGCTACGAGCAGTACTTC
d_gene: NA; abundance: NA; j_gene: TRBJ2-5; len: 13; v_gene: TRBV4-3; CDR3aa: CASSQDQAGTQYF; CDR3nt: TGCGCCAGCAGCCAAGACCAGGCGGGGACCCAGTACTTC
d_gene: TRBD1; abundance: medium-sized; j_gene: TRBJ1-2; len: 13; v_gene: TRBV9; CDR3aa: CASSAGTAYGYTF; CDR3nt: TGTGCCAGCAGCGCCGGGACAGCCTATGGCTACACCTTC
d_gene: NA; abundance: NA; j_gene: TRBJ1-1; len: 14; v_gene: TRBV6-6; CDR3aa: CASSPTGFGTEAFF; CDR3nt: TGTGCCAGCAGTCCTACAGGGTTTGGCACTGAAGCTTTCTTT
d_gene: TRBD1; abundance: NA; j_gene: TRBJ1-2; len: 13; v_gene: TRBV29-1; CDR3aa: CSVPARGLYGYTF; CDR3nt: TGCAGCGTTCCTGCCAGGGGGCTGTATGGCTACACCTTC
d_gene: TRBD1; abundance: NA; j_gene: TRBJ2-2; len: 16; v_gene: TRBV25-1; CDR3aa: CASSELGDSYTGELFF; CDR3nt: TGTGCCAGCAGTGAATTAGGGGACAGCTACACCGGGGAGCTGTTTTTT
d_gene: TRBD1; abundance: NA; j_gene: TRBJ2-7; len: 21; v_gene: TRBV4-1; CDR3aa: CASSQGWAGQGASYRAYEQYF; CDR3nt: TGCGCCAGCAGCCAAGGTTGGGCCGGACAGGGGGCCTCATATCGCGCCTACGAGCAGTACTTC
d_gene: TRBD2; abundance: NA; j_gene: TRBJ2-7; len: 15; v_gene: TRBV6-5; CDR3aa: CATTRGTSGAYEQYF; CDR3nt: TGTGCCACCACTAGAGGGACTAGCGGTGCCTACGAGCAGTACTTC
d_gene: TRBD1; abundance: few; j_gene: TRBJ2-7; len: 14; v_gene: TRBV7-8; CDR3aa: CASSVRQGHYEQYF; CDR3nt: TGTGCCAGCAGCGTCCGACAGGGGCACTACGAGCAGTACTTC
d_gene: NA; abundance: many; j_gene: TRBJ2-7; len: 15; v_gene: TRBV6-5; CDR3aa: CASSTGTPVLYEQYF; CDR3nt: TGTGCCAGCAGCACGGGGACACCCGTCCTCTACGAGCAGTACTTC
d_gene: TRBD1; abundance: NA; j_gene: TRBJ1-2; len: 14; v_gene: TRBV5-1; CDR3aa: CASSWGQANYGYTF; CDR3nt: TGCGCCAGCAGCTGGGGACAGGCCAACTATGGCTACACCTTC
d_gene: TRBD1; abundance: NA; j_gene: TRBJ2-7; len: 14; v_gene: TRBV18; CDR3aa: CASSPPSTGDEQYF; CDR3nt: TGTGCCAGCTCACCACCCTCGACAGGGGACGAGCAGTACTTC
d_gene: NA; abundance: NA; j_gene: TRBJ1-1; len: 13; v_gene: TRBV9; CDR3aa: CASTRAQNTEAFF; CDR3nt: TGTGCCAGCACCAGGGCCCAGAACACTGAAGCTTTCTTT
d_gene: NA; abundance: NA; j_gene: TRBJ1-1; len: 19; v_gene: TRBV4-1; CDR3aa: CASSQGTRNSKLMNTEAFF; CDR3nt: TGCGCCAGCAGCCAAGGCACAAGAAACAGCAAGCTCATGAACACTGAAGCTTTCTTT
d_gene: TRBD1; abundance: NA; j_gene: TRBJ1-1; len: 17; v_gene: TRBV28; CDR3aa: CASSTRRDRGPNTEAFF; CDR3nt: TGTGCCAGCAGTACTCGCCGGGACAGGGGACCGAACACTGAAGCTTTCTTT
d_gene: NA; abundance: few; j_gene: TRBJ2-7; len: 11; v_gene: TRBV30; CDR3aa: CAWSVYYEQYF; CDR3nt: TGTGCCTGGAGTGTATACTACGAGCAGTACTTC
d_gene: TRBD2; abundance: NA; j_gene: TRBJ2-6; len: 20; v_gene: TRBV28; CDR3aa: CASSLFSLAGALTGANVLTF; CDR3nt: TGTGCCAGCAGTTTATTCTCCCTAGCGGGAGCTCTCACTGGGGCCAACGTCCTGACTTTC
d_gene: NA; abundance: NA; j_gene: TRBJ1-5; len: 13; v_gene: TRBV18; CDR3aa: CASSPGENQPQHF; CDR3nt: TGTGCCAGCTCTCCAGGGGAGAATCAGCCCCAGCATTTT